This T cell receptor (beta chain) was found in a study of blood T cell repertoires in COVID-19. At the level of the study: COVID-19 samples collected from the United States, Italy and Spain covered acute and convalescent phases. From T cells, B-cell-depleted T cells, or PBMCs came the material, which was cDNA or gDNA.

V lost 4 bases and J lost 7; bases outside the gene matches: 5. Germline V CDR1 and CDR2: SGHRS, YFSETQ. The CDR3 consists of 14 residues. Source study methods: Nucleated cell number was recorded as an estimate derived from reference gene primer amplification. The protocol was immunoSEQ multiplex PCR, while the TCRdb copy is restricted to in-frame clones and leaves out a portion. That table furnishes V, J and clone size, whereas the DNA furnished D and trimming. The sample yields about 170,000 clones, 88% seen once. Material for sequencing was peripheral blood. V usage is TRBV5-1 and J usage is TRBJ1-6; 7 bases line up with TRBD1. This sequence originates from a man aged 55 to 69 with acute or convalescent COVID-19. CDR3 sequence: CASSPTGNNSPLHF. CDR3 DNA sequence: TGCGCCAGCAGCCCGACAGGGAACAATTCACCCCTCCACTTT.